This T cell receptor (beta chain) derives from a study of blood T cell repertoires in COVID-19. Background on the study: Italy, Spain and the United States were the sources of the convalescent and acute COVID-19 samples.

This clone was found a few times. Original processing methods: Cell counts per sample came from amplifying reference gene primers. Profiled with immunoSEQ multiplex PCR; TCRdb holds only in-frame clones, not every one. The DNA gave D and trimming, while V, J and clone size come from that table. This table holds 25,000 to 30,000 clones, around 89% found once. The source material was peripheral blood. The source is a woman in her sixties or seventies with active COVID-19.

CDR3 in amino acids: CASIPPGTSGRVGNEQFF. DNA for the CDR3: TGTGCCAGCATACCTCCCGGGACTAGCGGGAGGGTCGGGAATGAGCAGTTCTTC. This chain uses TRBV5-4 with TRBJ2-1, with TRBD2 identical over 16 bases. Germline CDR1 and CDR2: SGHNT and YYREEE (reference sequence). This CDR3 spans 18 amino acids. V lost 6 bases to trimming and J lost 7 bases; unmatched junction nucleotides: 13.